This T cell receptor (beta chain) was obtained from a study of blood T cell repertoires in COVID-19. This CDR3 is 13 amino acids long. V lost 6 bases, J lost 5 bases, and 5 bases stayed unmatched. CDR1 is SQVTM and CDR2 is ANQGSEA in the germline V gene. Original processing methods: Nucleated cell number was recorded as an estimate derived from reference gene primer amplification. TCRdb's table, derived via immunoSEQ multiplex PCR, lists solely in-frame clones and lacks some. That table furnishes V, J and clone size, whereas the DNA furnished D and trimming. The table includes more than 95,000 clones, 90% detected once.

The specimen was peripheral blood. The chain couples TRBV29-1 to TRBJ2-2, with 8 positions matching TRBD1. This clonotype was obtained from a human donor with active COVID-19. The donor label of this sample is uncertain. CDR3 loop: CSVQGANTGELFF. The CDR3 DNA is TGCAGCGTCCAGGGGGCAAATACCGGGGAGCTGTTTTTT.